This TCR beta chain was recorded in a study of CD8 T cells in ankylosing spondylitis. Germline assignment: CDR1 SGDLS and CDR2 YYNGEE. CDR3 length: 18 residues. J gave up 7 bases and V 4 bases, and 15 bases lay outside the gene matches. TCRdb redid the calling of the 5' RACE reads with MiXCR, one entry per CDR3 protein. This table holds 150,000 to 200,000 distinct CDR3 sequences, over 15% found once. Sequencing was done on a sample of blood, either unsorted or a sorted T cell fraction (not recorded which). The TCR comes from a male donor aged 10-30 years with ankylosing spondylitis or in good health (not recorded which). The genes are TRBV9 and TRBJ2-1; TRBD2 agrees at 12 bases. The CDR3 protein is CASSLPPGLAGGVNEQFF. CDR3 bases: TGTGCCAGCAGCCTACCCCCGGGGCTAGCGGGAGGGGTGAATGAGCAGTTCTTC.